This T cell receptor (beta chain) originates from a study of blood T cell repertoires in COVID-19. This clone showed up just a few times. In the original processing: Estimation of nucleated cell counts relied on the amplification of reference gene primers. TCRdb's copy holds only in-frame clones and misses some; the assay was immunoSEQ multiplex PCR. V, J and clone size are taken as reported in that table, and D and trimming were inferred from the DNA itself. The data show about 44,000 clones, roughly 87% seen once. Germline-derived CDR1 and CDR2 are MGHRA and YSYEKL. The CDR3 extends over 15 amino acids. V was shortened by 0 bases and J by 10 bases, with 13 bases between the two germline ends.

What was sequenced was peripheral blood. This chain uses TRBV4-1 with TRBJ1-6; no firm D call. The receptor was derived from a man aged 65-85 years with active COVID-19. This chain's CDR3 is CASSQDYGPGSPLHF. The DNA of the CDR3 is TGCGCCAGCAGCCAAGATTACGGCCCGGGATCACCCCTCCACTTT.